This note documents a single T cell receptor beta chain sequence. Individual cDNA molecules were tagged with unique molecular identifiers, the study reported. One entry per CDR3 protein, called by TCRdb with MiXCR from the 5' RACE reads. The sample has about 94,000 distinct CDR3 sequences, about 13% seen once. The CDR3 is 14 amino acids. The germline gives CDR1 MNHEY, CDR2 SVGEGT. Trimming cost V 0 bases and J 2 bases, with 8 bases left between them. The entry originates in a study of early T cells in non-severe SARS-CoV-2 infection. Study information: With bulk RNA from unsorted whole blood as input, sequencing yielded unpaired chains.

The J gene is TRBJ2-7, the V gene TRBV6-2 or TRBV6-3, with D perhaps matching TRBD1 (6 bases). Sequences were obtained from whole blood. The source is an adult who was a healthcare worker with PCR-confirmed SARS-CoV-2 infection or an uninfected control (not recorded which). The DNA of the CDR3 is TGTGCCAGCAGTTACTCGAACAGGGCCTACGAGCAGTACTTC. Translated, it gives CASSYSNRAYEQYF.